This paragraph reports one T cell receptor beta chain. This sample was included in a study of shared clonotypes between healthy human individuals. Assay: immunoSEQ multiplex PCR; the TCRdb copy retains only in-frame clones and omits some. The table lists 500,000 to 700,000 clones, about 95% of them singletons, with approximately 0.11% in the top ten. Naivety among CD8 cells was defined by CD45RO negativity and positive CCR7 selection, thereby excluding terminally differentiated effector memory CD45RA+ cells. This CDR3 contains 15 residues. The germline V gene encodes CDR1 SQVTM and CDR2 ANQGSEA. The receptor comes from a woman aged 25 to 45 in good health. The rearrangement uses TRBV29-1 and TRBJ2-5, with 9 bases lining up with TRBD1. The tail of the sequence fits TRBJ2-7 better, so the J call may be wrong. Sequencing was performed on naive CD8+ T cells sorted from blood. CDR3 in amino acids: CSVESGTGRAYEQYF. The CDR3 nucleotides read TGCAGCGTCGAATCCGGGACAGGGAGAGCCTACGAGCAGTACTTC.